The sequence of this TCR beta chain was determined in a study of blood T cell repertoires in COVID-19. Study-wide context: The United States, Italy and Spain provided the acute and convalescent COVID-19 samples. In each case, the material was cDNA or gDNA derived from T cells, B-cell-depleted T cells, or PBMCs.

Study processing details: How many nucleated cells were present was estimated from reference gene primer amplification. The table came from immunoSEQ multiplex PCR; TCRdb's copy has only in-frame clones and leaves some out. The DNA gave D and trimming, while V, J and clone size come from that table. The sample carries some 94,000 clones, more than 75% recorded once. Germline V gene data show CDR1 as MGHRA and CDR2 as YSYEKL. V lost 1 base and J lost 0, with 10 bases in between. The CDR3 consists of 16 residues. The chain links TRBV4-1 to TRBJ2-1; the D gene is possibly TRBD2 (5 bases). This TCR derives from a human donor in a cohort sampled during active COVID-19. Sequencing input: peripheral blood. As DNA, the CDR3 is TGCGCCAGCAGCCAAGCGGACTTGTTCTCCTACAATGAGCAGTTCTTC. It yields the protein CASSQADLFSYNEQFF.